This T cell receptor beta chain was identified during a study of T cell responses to AZD1222 COVID-19 vaccine. Points on this clone: Its target is unknown.

Findings and limits, study-wide: Spike-specific TCR breadth and depth went up after people got two AZD1222 doses. Variant regions that are unmutated are reportedly the target of nearly half of spike-specific TCRs. Repertoires were obtained only post-peak T cell response.

Using immunoSEQ multiplex PCR, the repertoire was profiled, and TCRdb retains in-frame clones only, with some absent. Seen here are tens of thousands of clones, about nine tenths observed once, and the top ten hold more than 2.5%. Germline CDR1 MNHEY, CDR2 SVGAGI. CDR3 length equals 13 residues. The germline V and J ends were trimmed by 6 bases and 3 bases, with 11 bases remaining between them. Specimen: peripheral blood, collected 28 days after the second AZD1222 dose. The TCR sequence derives from an adult who received the AZD1222 COVID-19 vaccine. The chain is built from TRBV6-5 and TRBJ1-1, with D hard to call. CDR3 nucleotides: TGTGCCAGCAGGGAGGGCTTGTACACTGAAGCTTTCTTT. Amino acid sequence: CASREGLYTEAFF.